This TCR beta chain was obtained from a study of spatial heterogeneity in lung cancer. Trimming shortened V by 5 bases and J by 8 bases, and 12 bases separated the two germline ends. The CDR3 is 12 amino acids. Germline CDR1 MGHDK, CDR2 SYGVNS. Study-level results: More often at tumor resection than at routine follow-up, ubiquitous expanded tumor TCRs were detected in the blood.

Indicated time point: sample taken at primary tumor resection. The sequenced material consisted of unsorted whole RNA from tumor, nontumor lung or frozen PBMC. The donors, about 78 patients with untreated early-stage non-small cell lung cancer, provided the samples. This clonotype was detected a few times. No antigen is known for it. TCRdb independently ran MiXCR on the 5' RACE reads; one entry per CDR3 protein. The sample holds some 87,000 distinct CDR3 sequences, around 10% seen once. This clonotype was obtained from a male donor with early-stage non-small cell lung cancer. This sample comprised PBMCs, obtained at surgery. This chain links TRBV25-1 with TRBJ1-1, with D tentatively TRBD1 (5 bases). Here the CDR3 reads CASSTGLGEAFF. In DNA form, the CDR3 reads TGTGCCAGCAGTACGGGGCTGGGGGAAGCTTTCTTT. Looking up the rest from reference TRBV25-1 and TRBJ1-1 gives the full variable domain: EADIYQTPRYLVIGTGKKITLECSQTMGHDKMYWYQQDPGMELHLIHYSYGVNSTEKGDLSSESTVSRIRTEHFPLTLESARPSHTSQYLCASSTGLGEAFFGQGTRLTVV.